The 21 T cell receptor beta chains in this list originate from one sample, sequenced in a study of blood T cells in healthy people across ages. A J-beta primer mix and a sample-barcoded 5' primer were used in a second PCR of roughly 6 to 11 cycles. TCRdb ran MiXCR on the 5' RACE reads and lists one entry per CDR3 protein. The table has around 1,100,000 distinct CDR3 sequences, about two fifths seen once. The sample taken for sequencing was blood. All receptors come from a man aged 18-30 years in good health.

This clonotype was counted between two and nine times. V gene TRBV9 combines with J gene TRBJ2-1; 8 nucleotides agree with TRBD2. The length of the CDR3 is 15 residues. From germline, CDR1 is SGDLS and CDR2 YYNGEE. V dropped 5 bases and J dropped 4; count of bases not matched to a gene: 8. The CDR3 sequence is CASRPAGGRYNEQFF. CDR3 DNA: TGTGCCAGCAGGCCCGCGGGGGGACGTTACAATGAGCAGTTCTTC.

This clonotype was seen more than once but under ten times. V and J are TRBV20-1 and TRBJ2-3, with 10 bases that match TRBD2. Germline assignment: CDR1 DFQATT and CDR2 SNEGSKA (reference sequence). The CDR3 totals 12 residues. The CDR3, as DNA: TGCAGCCTAGCGGGGGGCACAGATACGCAGTATTTT. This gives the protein CSLAGGTDTQYF.

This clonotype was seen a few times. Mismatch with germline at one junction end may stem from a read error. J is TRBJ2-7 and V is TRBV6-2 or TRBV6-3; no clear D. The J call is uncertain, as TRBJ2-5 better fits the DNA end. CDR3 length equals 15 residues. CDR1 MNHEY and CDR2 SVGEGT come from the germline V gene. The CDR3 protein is CASSYVTGWTETQYF. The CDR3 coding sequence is TGTGCCAGTAGTTACGTTACGGGTTGGACGGAGACCCAGTACTTC.

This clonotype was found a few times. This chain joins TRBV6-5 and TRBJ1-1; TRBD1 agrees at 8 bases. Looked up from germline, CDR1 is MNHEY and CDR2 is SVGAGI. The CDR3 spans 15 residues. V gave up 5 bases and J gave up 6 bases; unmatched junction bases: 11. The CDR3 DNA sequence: TGTGCCAGCAGTAACCGAGACAGGGGTATCGCTGAAGCTTTCTTT. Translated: CASSNRDRGIAEAFF.

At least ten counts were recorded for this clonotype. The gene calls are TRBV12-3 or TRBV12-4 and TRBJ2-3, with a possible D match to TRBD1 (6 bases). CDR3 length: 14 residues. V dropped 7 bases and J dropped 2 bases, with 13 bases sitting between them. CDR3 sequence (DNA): TGTGCCAGCACCACCGGGGACAACACAGATACGCAGTATTTT. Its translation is CASTTGDNTDTQYF.

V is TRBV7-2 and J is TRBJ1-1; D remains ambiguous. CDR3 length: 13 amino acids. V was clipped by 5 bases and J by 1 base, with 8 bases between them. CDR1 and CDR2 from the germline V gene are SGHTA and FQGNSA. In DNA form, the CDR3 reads TGTGCCAGCAGCCGAGAGAGGAACACTGAAGCTTTCTTT. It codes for CASSRERNTEAFF. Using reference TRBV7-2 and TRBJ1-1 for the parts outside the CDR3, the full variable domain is GAGVSQSPSNKVTEKGKDVELRCDPISGHTALYWYRQSLGQGLEFLIYFQGNSAPDKSGLPSDRFSAERTGGSVSTLTIQRTQQEDSAVYLCASSRERNTEAFFGQGTRLTVV.

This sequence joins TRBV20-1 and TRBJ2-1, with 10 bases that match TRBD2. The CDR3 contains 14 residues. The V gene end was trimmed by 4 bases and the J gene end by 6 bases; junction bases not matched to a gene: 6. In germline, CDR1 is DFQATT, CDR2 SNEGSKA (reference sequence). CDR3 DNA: TGCAGTGCTAAAAGCGGGGGGGGATTCAATGAGCAGTTCTTC. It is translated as CSAKSGGGFNEQFF.

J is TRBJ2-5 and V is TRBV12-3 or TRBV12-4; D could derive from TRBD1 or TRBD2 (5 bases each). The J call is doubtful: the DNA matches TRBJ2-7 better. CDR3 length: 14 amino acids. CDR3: CASSLGSGAHEQYF. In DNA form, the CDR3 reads TGTGCCAGCAGTTTGGGATCCGGGGCCCACGAGCAGTACTTC.

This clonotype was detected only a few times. This chain's CDR3 is CASSQDLSGGEFIYNSPLHF. In nucleotides, the CDR3 is TGTGCCAGCAGCCAAGATCTGAGCGGGGGAGAGTTCATCTATAATTCACCCCTCCACTTT. The chain links TRBV14 to TRBJ1-6; D is possibly TRBD1 (5 bases). CDR1 and CDR2 from the germline V gene are SGHDN and FVKESK. The length of the CDR3 is 20 residues. Trimming took 0 bases from V and 3 from J, leaving 21 bases between them.

The CDR3: CSPQGPSTDTQYF. CDR3 sequence (DNA): TGCAGTCCACAGGGGCCTAGCACAGATACGCAGTATTTT. The chain employs TRBV20-1 and TRBJ2-3; 7 nucleotides agree with TRBD1. The CDR3 length is 13 residues. Trimming took 8 bases from V and 0 from J; bases not matched to a gene: 5. Germline values: CDR1 DFQATT, CDR2 SNEGSKA (reference sequence).

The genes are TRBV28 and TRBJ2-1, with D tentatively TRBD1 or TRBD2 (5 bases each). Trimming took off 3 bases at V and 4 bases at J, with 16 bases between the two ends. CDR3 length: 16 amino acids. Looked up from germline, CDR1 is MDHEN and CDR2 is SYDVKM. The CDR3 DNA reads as TGTGCCAGCAGTTTTCTTAGGGGACCCCTGTACAATGAGCAGTTCTTC. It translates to CASSFLRGPLYNEQFF. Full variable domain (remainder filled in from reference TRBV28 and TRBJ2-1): DVKVTQSSRYLVKRTGEKVFLECVQDMDHENMFWYRQDPGLGLRLIYFSYDVKMKEKGDIPEGYSVSREKKERFSLILESASTNQTSMYLCASSFLRGPLYNEQFFGPGTRLTVL.

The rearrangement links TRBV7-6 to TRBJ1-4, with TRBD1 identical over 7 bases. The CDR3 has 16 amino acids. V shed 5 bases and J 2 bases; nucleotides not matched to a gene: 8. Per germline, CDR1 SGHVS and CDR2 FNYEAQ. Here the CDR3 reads CASSHIQGTTNEKLFF. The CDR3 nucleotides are TGTGCCAGCAGCCATATACAGGGGACCACTAATGAAAAACTGTTTTTT. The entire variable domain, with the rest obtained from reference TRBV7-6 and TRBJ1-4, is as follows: GAGVSQSPRYKVTKRGQDVALRCDPISGHVSLYWYRQALGQGPEFLTYFNYEAQQDKSGLPNDRFSAERPEGSISTLTIQRTEQRDSAMYRCASSHIQGTTNEKLFFGSGTQLSVL.

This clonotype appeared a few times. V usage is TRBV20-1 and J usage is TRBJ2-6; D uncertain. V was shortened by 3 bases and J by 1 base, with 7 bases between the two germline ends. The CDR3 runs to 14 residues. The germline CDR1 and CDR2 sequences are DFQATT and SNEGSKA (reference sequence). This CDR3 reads CSASLQSGANVLTF. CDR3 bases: TGCAGTGCTAGTTTGCAATCTGGGGCCAACGTCCTGACTTTC.

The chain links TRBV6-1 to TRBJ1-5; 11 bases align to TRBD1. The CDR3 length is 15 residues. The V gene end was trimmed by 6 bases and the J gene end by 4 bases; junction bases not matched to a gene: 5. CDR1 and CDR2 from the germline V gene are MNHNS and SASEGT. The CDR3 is CASRLGQGANQPQHF. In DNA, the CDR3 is TGTGCCAGCAGATTAGGACAGGGGGCGAATCAGCCCCAGCATTTT.

CDR3 nucleotides: TGTGCCAGCAGCTACCAAGCGGGACAGGCGAATGAAAAACTGTTTTTT. This encodes CASSYQAGQANEKLFF. V gene TRBV7-9 combines with J gene TRBJ1-4, with 8 bases aligning to TRBD1. CDR3 size: 16 residues. Germline V gene lookup returns CDR1 SEHNR and CDR2 FQNEAQ (reference sequence). Trimming removed 4 bases from V and 5 bases from J; junction bases left unmatched: 9.

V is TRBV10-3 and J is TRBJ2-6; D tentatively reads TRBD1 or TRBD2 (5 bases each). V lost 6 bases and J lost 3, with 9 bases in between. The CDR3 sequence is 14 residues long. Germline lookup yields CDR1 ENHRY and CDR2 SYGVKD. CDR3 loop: CAIRGDSGANVLTF. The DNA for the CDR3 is TGTGCCATCAGGGGGGATAGTGGGGCCAACGTCCTGACTTTC.

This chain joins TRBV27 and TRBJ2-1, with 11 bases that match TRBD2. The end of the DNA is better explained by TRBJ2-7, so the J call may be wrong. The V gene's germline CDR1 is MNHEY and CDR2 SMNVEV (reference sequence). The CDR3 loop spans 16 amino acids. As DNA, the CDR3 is TGTGCCAGCAGCCTGGGACTAGCGGCGGTCAACAATGAGCAGTACTTC. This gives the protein CASSLGLAAVNNEQYF.

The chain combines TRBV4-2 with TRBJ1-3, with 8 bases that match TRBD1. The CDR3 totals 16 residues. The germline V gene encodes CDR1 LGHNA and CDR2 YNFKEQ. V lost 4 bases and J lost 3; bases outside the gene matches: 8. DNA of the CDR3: TGTGCCAGCAGCCCATCAGGACAGGGTAATGGAAACACCATATATTTT. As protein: CASSPSGQGNGNTIYF.

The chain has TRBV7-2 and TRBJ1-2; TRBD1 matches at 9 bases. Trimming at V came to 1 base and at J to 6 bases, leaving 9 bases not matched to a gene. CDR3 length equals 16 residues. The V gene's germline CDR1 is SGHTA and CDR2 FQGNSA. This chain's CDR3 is CASSLGITGGGDGYTF. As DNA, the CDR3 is TGTGCCAGCAGCTTAGGAATCACAGGGGGCGGTGATGGCTACACCTTC.

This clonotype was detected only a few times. CDR3 in amino acids: CASSPEGYPPYEQYF. CDR3 in DNA: TGCGCCAGCAGCCCGGAGGGGTACCCGCCCTACGAGCAGTACTTC. This chain connects TRBV5-1 to TRBJ2-7; the D gene is possibly TRBD2 (6 bases). Germline CDR1 SGHRS, CDR2 YFSETQ. The CDR3 spans 15 residues. Trimming cost V 4 bases and J 2 bases, with 16 bases left between them.

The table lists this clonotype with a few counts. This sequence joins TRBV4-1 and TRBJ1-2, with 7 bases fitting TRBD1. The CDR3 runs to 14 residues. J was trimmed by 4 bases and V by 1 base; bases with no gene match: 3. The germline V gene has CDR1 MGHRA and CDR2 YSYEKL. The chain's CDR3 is CASSQAGTVYGYTF. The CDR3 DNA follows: TGCGCCAGCAGCCAAGCCGGGACAGTCTATGGCTACACCTTC.